This TCR beta chain was documented in a study of blood T cell repertoires in COVID-19 (TCRdb year 2020). In terms of the full investigation: The collaborator samples originated in the United States, Italy and Spain and spanned the acute and convalescent phases of COVID-19. The prospective study material was composed of cDNA or gDNA derived from T cells, B-cell-depleted T cells, or PBMCs. Deeply sampled blood TCRbeta repertoires from subjects exposed to, actively infected with, or recovered from COVID-19 were included in the dataset. A freely available public database, intended as a resource for researchers studying the immune response to SARS-CoV-2, is where the repertoires were released. The samples were drawn from two sources: the first 160 participants of the ongoing ImmuneRACE study, and about 1,300 subjects contributed by 6 global collaborators. Sample metadata almost always included a de-identified subject ID, COVID-19 status, age in years and sex. HLA class I and class II types, where available, came from metadata supplied by the sample provider rather than from assay-based typing.

The CDR3 covers 15 residues, taking in both the cysteine and the phenylalanine. Only the CDR3 part of the read is kept: 45 bases, read in frame from the first base. Sequences SGHVS (CDR1) and FQNEAQ (CDR2) are obtained from the germline V gene. The germline ends are 14 bases apart after V is trimmed by 2 bases and J by 4 bases. The investigation overall reported the following: The amount of clinical and demographic metadata varied by source and participant and was provided uncurated.

With regard to this clone: The antigen this receptor binds is unknown. The record has no base qualities; no much larger clone is one base away.

Collaborating institutions collected whole blood in K2EDTA tubes following their own protocols. Collaborator samples were shipped for TCRbeta analysis as frozen whole blood, isolated PBMCs, or DNA extracted from either sample type. The immunoSEQ Assay, a bias-controlled multiplex PCR, was used to amplify TCRbeta CDR3 regions from genomic DNA. Concerning the study's data processing: The number of nucleated cells in each sample was estimated by amplification of reference gene primers within the assay. Sequence reads were collapsed and filtered to measure the absolute abundance of every unique TCRbeta CDR3 rearrangement. For each sample, productive Simpson clonality was calculated as the square root of Simpson's diversity index over productive rearrangements. TCRdb re-hosts the immuneACCESS table, in-frame sequences only. Its copies lack some clones; in the studies checked, an unresolved V gene accounts for under half of them, and the cause for the rest is not known. That table supplies the V and J calls and clone size; D and trimming were determined from the DNA. This sample comprises about 230,000 clones, roughly 84% of them detected only once. Of the sample, more than 0.75% falls within the top ten clones.

Sequences were obtained from peripheral blood. The chain uses TRBV7-8 and TRBJ1-1; TRBD1 is perhaps the D gene, given 5 matching bases. This TCR came from a man aged 40-49 years with acute or convalescent COVID-19. The base sequence is TGTGCCAGCAGCTTAACCCCCAGGGAGGGCACTGAAGCTTTCTTT. It encodes CASSLTPREGTEAFF.